The 24 T cell receptor beta chains below come from one sample, sequenced in a study of identical twins. MiXCR, run by TCRdb on the 5' RACE reads, gives a single entry per CDR3 protein. The sample has around 280,000 distinct CDR3 sequences, less than 9% seen once. These data were also reused for a study on yellow fever vaccine responses in identical twins.

Sequences were obtained from memory (CD45RO+) T cells sorted from blood. The receptor set was obtained from a woman aged 18-29 years in good health.

The V and J genes are TRBV13 and TRBJ1-1; D possibly corresponds to TRBD1 (5 bases). The CDR3 is 15 amino acids. Germline CDR1 reads PRHDT; CDR2 reads FYEKMQ (reference sequence). Trimming took 7 bases from V and 0 from J, leaving 15 bases between them. The CDR3 spells CASTPRAGLNTEAFF. CDR3 in DNA: TGTGCCAGCACCCCTCGGGCAGGGCTGAACACTGAAGCTTTCTTT.

This clonotype came up many times. The chain employs TRBV7-2 and TRBJ1-5, with TRBD1 as a possible D gene (5 bases). Germline V lookup: CDR1 SGHTA, CDR2 FQGNSA. This CDR3 contains 13 residues. V lost 2 bases and J lost 6, with 8 bases in between. The CDR3 reads CASSLWGSQPQHF. CDR3 coding DNA: TGTGCCAGCAGCTTATGGGGGTCTCAGCCCCAGCATTTT.

The rearrangement joins TRBV7-9 to TRBJ2-7, with a possible D match to TRBD1 (6 bases). Germline-derived CDR1 and CDR2 are SEHNR and FQNEAQ (reference sequence). V shed 5 bases and J shed 2 bases, with 13 bases lying between them. CDR3 length: 14 amino acids. The DNA for the CDR3 is TGTGCCAGCAGCCTCGGGACAATTACCTACGAGCAGTACTTC. Translated, it gives CASSLGTITYEQYF.

The chain uses TRBV6-5 and TRBJ2-7, with 14 bases identical to TRBD2. This CDR3 is 15 amino acids long. Trimming cost V 4 bases and J 5 bases; bases outside gene matches: 4. Per the germline V gene, CDR1 is MNHEY and CDR2 is SVGAGI. Here the CDR3 DNA reads TGTGCCAGCAGTTTGGGGACTAGCGGGAGCAACGAGCAGTACTTC. It specifies CASSLGTSGSNEQYF.

A few counts support this clonotype. This rearrangement joins TRBV25-1 to TRBJ1-2, with 7 positions matching TRBD1. Germline trimming cut 2 bases from V and 8 bases from J; bases unmatched to any gene: 11. Germline V gives CDR1 MGHDK, CDR2 SYGVNS. The CDR3 length is 15 residues. CDR3 sequence (DNA): TGTGCCAGCAGTGAAGGTGGACTTAGGACAGGCGGCTACACCTTC. Translated: CASSEGGLRTGGYTF.

The J gene is TRBJ2-3, the V gene TRBV5-5; TRBD1 might be the D (5 bases). Germline lookup yields CDR1 SGHKS and CDR2 YYEKEE (reference sequence). Trimming removed 1 base from V and 1 base from J, with 10 bases in between. The CDR3 length is 15 residues. The CDR3 DNA reads as TGTGCCAGCAGCTTGCAGGTCAGGGGCACAGATACGCAGTATTTT. This translates into CASSLQVRGTDTQYF. Together with reference TRBV5-5 and TRBJ2-3, the CDR3 gives the full variable domain: DAGVTQSPTHLIKTRGQQVTLRCSPISGHKSVSWYQQVLGQGPQFIFQYYEKEERGRGNFPDRFSARQFPNYSSELNVNALLLGDSALYLCASSLQVRGTDTQYFGPGTRLTVL.

This sequence joins TRBV10-3 and TRBJ2-3; D remains unclear. Trimming shortened V by 0 bases and J by 4 bases, and 8 bases separated the two germline ends. The length of the CDR3 is 14 residues. Germline-derived CDR1 and CDR2 are ENHRY and SYGVKD. CDR3 in DNA: TGTGCCATCAGTGAGTCCTTAGACTCAGATACGCAGTATTTT. This sequence encodes CAISESLDSDTQYF.

This clonotype has a handful of counts. The chain is built from TRBV24-1 and TRBJ2-7, with D unresolved. Germline V gives CDR1 KGHDR, CDR2 SFDVKD. The CDR3 contains 13 residues. Trimming removed 5 bases from V and 3 bases from J, with 10 bases in between. CDR3: CATSVPEGYEQYF. The CDR3 DNA reads as TGTGCCACCAGTGTCCCCGAAGGCTACGAGCAGTACTTC.

This clonotype was seen at least ten times. The gene calls are TRBV12-3 or TRBV12-4 and TRBJ2-1; 12 bases map to TRBD2. The CDR3 sequence is 17 residues long. The ends lost 6 bases at V and 4 bases at J; junction bases unmatched: 10. This CDR3 reads CASSSRRLAGDYNEQFF. The CDR3 DNA is TGTGCCAGCAGCTCCCGAAGACTAGCGGGAGATTACAATGAGCAGTTCTTC.

This clonotype was detected a few times. The genes are TRBV5-1 and TRBJ2-1, with D maybe TRBD2 (6 bases). Trimming left V 0 bases short and J 6 bases short, with 13 bases between. The CDR3 loop spans 15 amino acids. Germline V gene data show CDR1 as SGHRS and CDR2 as YFSETQ. Written as DNA, the CDR3 is TGCGCCAGCAGCTTGGCCTCGGGACTCGCCAATGAGCAGTTCTTC. The encoded protein is CASSLASGLANEQFF. The full variable domain, rest sourced from reference TRBV5-1 and TRBJ2-1, is KAGVTQTPRYLIKTRGQQVTLSCSPISGHRSVSWYQQTPGQGLQFLFEYFSETQRNKGNFPGRFSGRQFSNSRSEMNVSTLELGDSALYLCASSLASGLANEQFFGPGTRLTVL.

The rearrangement uses TRBV5-5 and TRBJ2-3, with 10 bases aligning to TRBD2. J was trimmed by 4 bases and V by 3 bases; bases with no gene match: 2. From germline, CDR1 is SGHKS and CDR2 YYEKEE (reference sequence). The CDR3 covers 14 residues. CDR3 DNA sequence: TGTGCCAGCAGCTACCTAGCGGGAGCAGATACGCAGTATTTT. Amino acid sequence: CASSYLAGADTQYF. Based on the CDR3 plus reference TRBV5-5 and TRBJ2-3, the full variable domain is DAGVTQSPTHLIKTRGQQVTLRCSPISGHKSVSWYQQVLGQGPQFIFQYYEKEERGRGNFPDRFSARQFPNYSSELNVNALLLGDSALYLCASSYLAGADTQYFGPGTRLTVL.

The rearrangement joins TRBV27 to TRBJ1-2, with 8 nucleotides matching TRBD1. Germline V gene sequence: CDR1 MNHEY, CDR2 SMNVEV (reference sequence). The CDR3 is 14 amino acids. The V and J ends lost 7 bases and 5 bases, in that order; junction bases with no gene match: 9. CDR3 region: CASKFTGGRYGYTF. Written as DNA, the CDR3 is TGTGCCAGCAAATTCACAGGGGGGAGGTATGGCTACACCTTC.

This clonotype was observed at least ten times. The chain joins TRBV27 to TRBJ2-2, with D unresolved. Germline loops: CDR1 MNHEY, CDR2 SMNVEV (reference sequence). The CDR3 covers 15 residues. Trimming stripped 3 bases from V and 1 base from J, with 9 bases between. This CDR3 reads CASSLWQRNTGELFF. The DNA for the CDR3 is TGTGCCAGCAGTTTGTGGCAACGGAACACCGGGGAGCTGTTTTTT.

This clonotype was picked up many times. The V gene is TRBV20-1, the J gene TRBJ2-1; 10 nucleotides agree with TRBD2. The V gene's germline CDR1 is DFQATT and CDR2 SNEGSKA (reference sequence). The CDR3 sequence is 15 residues long. V shed 5 bases and J 3 bases; nucleotides not matched to a gene: 7. The CDR3 is CSAVTGTSVYNEQFF. The CDR3 DNA sequence: TGCAGTGCTGTCACCGGGACTAGCGTCTACAATGAGCAGTTCTTC.

This chain uses TRBV6-1 with TRBJ1-6; TRBD1 aligns across 7 bases. The V and J ends lost 6 bases and 6 bases, in that order; junction bases with no gene match: 5. CDR1 is MNHNS and CDR2 is SASEGT in the germline V gene. The CDR3 contains 14 residues. Here the CDR3 DNA reads TGTGCCAGCAGCGCGACAGGGACTAATTCACCCCTCCACTTT. This translates into CASSATGTNSPLHF.

This clonotype was recorded many times. V gene TRBV6-1 combines with J gene TRBJ1-2, with TRBD1 matching 7 bases. The CDR3 is 12 amino acids. V lost 6 bases and J lost 5; bases outside the gene matches: 3. Looked up from germline, CDR1 is MNHNS and CDR2 is SASEGT. Here the CDR3 DNA reads TGTGCCAGCAGCACAGGGGCGTATGGCTACACCTTC. Protein: CASSTGAYGYTF.

There are many counts of this clonotype. This sequence joins TRBV12-3 or TRBV12-4 and TRBJ1-1; 7 bases are a match to TRBD1. The CDR3 length is 13 residues. V trimming: 3 bases; J trimming: 10 bases; junction bases outside the gene matches: 8. The CDR3 sequence is CASSLRGGSGAFF. CDR3 coding DNA: TGTGCCAGCAGTTTGCGAGGGGGCAGTGGAGCTTTCTTT.

Only a few counts were recorded for this clonotype. V gene TRBV5-6 combines with J gene TRBJ2-6; D unclear. This CDR3 comprises 16 residues. CDR1 is SGHDT, CDR2 YYEEEE, per germline. V lost 1 base to trimming and J lost 0 bases, with 8 bases between them. The DNA for the CDR3 is TGTGCCAGCAGCTTGCGGTTGAGCTCTGGGGCCAACGTCCTGACTTTC. Its translation is CASSLRLSSGANVLTF.

Ten or more counts support this clonotype. The V gene is TRBV4-1, the J gene TRBJ2-7, with D unclear. From germline, CDR1 is MGHRA and CDR2 YSYEKL. This CDR3 contains 14 residues. V was pared by 2 bases and J by 2 bases, with 10 bases between. CDR3 sequence reads: CASSQNSGPYEQYF. In nucleotides, the CDR3 is TGCGCCAGCAGCCAAAATTCGGGCCCCTACGAGCAGTACTTC.

V and J are TRBV20-1 and TRBJ1-2, with unresolved D. CDR1 DFQATT and CDR2 SNEGSKA come from the germline V gene (reference sequence). V gave up 6 bases and J gave up 0 bases, with 23 bases separating them. The CDR3 length is 17 residues. The chain's CDR3 is CSANPMTPNQANYGYTF. CDR3 DNA: TGCAGTGCGAACCCGATGACACCCAACCAAGCTAACTATGGCTACACCTTC.

There are a few counts of this clonotype. The chain links TRBV20-1 to TRBJ1-1; D remains unclear. Germline V CDR1 and CDR2: DFQATT, SNEGSKA (reference sequence). CDR3 length: 13 amino acids. Trimming left V 6 bases short and J 0 bases short, with 11 bases between. In DNA form, the CDR3 reads TGCAGTGCAAGTTATCAGGTGAACACTGAAGCTTTCTTT. Translation: CSASYQVNTEAFF.

V and J are TRBV12-3 or TRBV12-4 and TRBJ1-2; 7 nucleotides line up with TRBD1. This CDR3 comprises 15 residues. J lost 8 bases, V lost 3 bases, and 12 bases had no gene match. CDR3 DNA: TGTGCCAGCAGTTTCTCAAGGGGGCGATTTGAAGGCTACACCTTC. Amino acid sequence: CASSFSRGRFEGYTF.

This clonotype was detected ten times or more. The chain carries TRBV12-3 or TRBV12-4 and TRBJ2-7, with 7 bases aligning to TRBD1. The CDR3 is 13 amino acids. Germline trimming cut 5 bases from V and 6 bases from J; bases unmatched to any gene: 7. The CDR3 DNA reads TGTGCCAGCAGTCAAGGACAGGCGGGCGAGCAGTACGTC. Protein: CASSQGQAGEQYV.

The chain is built from TRBV18 and TRBJ2-1; D call uncertain. Deletions cut 3 bases from V and 1 base from J, with 10 bases between. The CDR3 runs to 15 residues. CDR1 is KGHSH, CDR2 LQKENI, per germline. For the CDR3, the DNA is TGTGCCAGCTCACCCCCTGTCCGGTCCTACAATGAGCAGTTCTTC. Its protein product is CASSPPVRSYNEQFF.